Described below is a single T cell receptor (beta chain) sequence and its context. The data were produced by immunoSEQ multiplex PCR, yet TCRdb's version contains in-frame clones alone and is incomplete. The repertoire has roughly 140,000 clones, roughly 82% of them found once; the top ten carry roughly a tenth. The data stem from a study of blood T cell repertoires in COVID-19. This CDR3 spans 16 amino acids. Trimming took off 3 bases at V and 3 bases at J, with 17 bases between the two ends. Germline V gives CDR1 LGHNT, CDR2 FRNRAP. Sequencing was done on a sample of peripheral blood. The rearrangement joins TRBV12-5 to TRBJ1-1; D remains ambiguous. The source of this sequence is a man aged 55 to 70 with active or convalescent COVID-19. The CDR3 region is CASGFPRGPLDTEAFF. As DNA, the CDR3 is TGTGCTAGTGGTTTCCCCAGAGGCCCACTGGACACTGAAGCTTTCTTT.